This T cell receptor (beta chain) emerged from a study of T-cell memory formation after mild COVID-19. Study-level background: TCR clusters showed largely donor specificity. Study findings and constraints: The study detected some responding clones in pre-infection memory, suggesting cross-reactive memory joined.

Remarks on this clonotype: Its cognate antigen is unknown.

CDR3 length equals 14 residues. Trimming cost V 1 base and J 8 bases, with 14 bases left between them. The germline V gene encodes CDR1 MNHEY and CDR2 SMNVEV (reference sequence). With constant-segment primers, 5'RACE yielded cDNA libraries of TCR alpha and TCR beta that carried sample barcodes and UMIs. MiXCR, run by TCRdb on the 5' RACE reads, gives a single entry per CDR3 protein. This table holds around 530,000 distinct CDR3 sequences, 20% to 25% found once. J is TRBJ1-2 and V is TRBV27, with D possibly being TRBD1 (6 bases). The origin of this receptor is an adult woman who had mild COVID-19 (a few samples of this study predate the infection). Cell type and time point are not known. Input material: PBMCs or a T cell subset sorted from them (not recorded which). The CDR3 is CASSLWATGSGYTF. For the CDR3, the DNA is TGTGCCAGCAGTTTATGGGCCACAGGGTCCGGCTACACCTTC.